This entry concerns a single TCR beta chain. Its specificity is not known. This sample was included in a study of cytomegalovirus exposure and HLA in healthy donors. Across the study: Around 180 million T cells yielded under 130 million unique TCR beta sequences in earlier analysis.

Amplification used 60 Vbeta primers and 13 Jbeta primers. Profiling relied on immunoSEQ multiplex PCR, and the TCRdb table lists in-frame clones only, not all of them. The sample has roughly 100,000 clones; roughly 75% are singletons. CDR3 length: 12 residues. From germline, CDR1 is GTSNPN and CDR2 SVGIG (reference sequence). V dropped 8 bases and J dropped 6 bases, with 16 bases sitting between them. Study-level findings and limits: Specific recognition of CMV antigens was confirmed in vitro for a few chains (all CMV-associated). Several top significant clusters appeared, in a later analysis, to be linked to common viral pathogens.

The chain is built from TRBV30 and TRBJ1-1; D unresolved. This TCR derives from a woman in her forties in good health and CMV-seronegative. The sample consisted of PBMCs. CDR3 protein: CAQRERGSEAFF. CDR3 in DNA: TGTGCCCAACGAGAGCGAGGTTCTGAAGCTTTCTTT.